This T cell receptor beta chain was recovered during a study of blood T cell repertoires in COVID-19. Data came from immunoSEQ multiplex PCR; TCRdb stores just in-frame clones and leaves some out. The sample records around 81,000 clones, 70% to 90% being singletons. V was trimmed by 2 bases and J by 0 bases, leaving 8 bases between them. The CDR3 covers 15 residues. Germline lookup yields CDR1 MGHDK and CDR2 SYGVNS. The J gene is TRBJ1-3, the V gene TRBV25-1, with D tentatively TRBD1 (5 bases). Sequencing used peripheral blood. The sequence was obtained from a woman older than 75 with acute or convalescent COVID-19. Here the CDR3 reads CASSERGVSGNTIYF. The CDR3 DNA sequence: TGTGCCAGCAGTGAACGGGGGGTCTCTGGAAACACCATATATTTT. Looking up the rest from reference TRBV25-1 and TRBJ1-3 gives the full variable domain: EADIYQTPRYLVIGTGKKITLECSQTMGHDKMYWYQQDPGMELHLIHYSYGVNSTEKGDLSSESTVSRIRTEHFPLTLESARPSHTSQYLCASSERGVSGNTIYFGEGSWLTVV.